This is a list of T cell receptor beta chains from one sample in a study of post-analysis software for immune sequencing data. TCRdb re-analysed the PCR reads in MiXCR, keeping a single row per CDR3 protein. The sample includes approximately 770,000 distinct CDR3 sequences, around 46% seen only once; the top ten take roughly 4.9%. Input material: blood. Receptors originate from a girl aged 5 to 17 with multiple sclerosis. CDR3s include the opening cysteine and the closing phenylalanine or tryptophan. The D gene is left open where the match is weak. Size is omitted from some rows. Given values are once, few, many or a class for expanded clones.

TRBJ2-7,TRBV7-9,TRBD1,-,CASNGQGGDEQYF,TGTGCCAGCAACGGACAGGGTGGAGACGAGCAGTACTTC
TRBJ2-7,TRBV12-3/TRBV12-4,-,-,CASSLRPASYEQYF,TGTGCCAGCAGTTTAAGACCGGCGTCGTACGAGCAGTACTTC
TRBJ2-7,TRBV30,-,-,CAWSVRRRAPYEQYF,TGTGCCTGGAGTGTACGGCGTCGGGCTCCCTACGAGCAGTACTTC
TRBJ1-2,TRBV7-9,-,-,CASSSQGLPNYGYTF,TGTGCCAGCAGCTCCCAGGGTTTACCTAACTATGGCTACACCTTC
TRBJ2-1,TRBV7-3,TRBD2,-,CASSPGTSGRRHEQFF,TGTGCCAGCAGCCCCGGGACTAGCGGAAGGCGACATGAGCAGTTCTTC
TRBJ1-1,TRBV15,-,few,CATSRTEGSTEAFF,TGTGCCACCAGCAGAACCGAGGGTAGCACTGAAGCTTTCTTT
TRBJ2-7,TRBV28,-,few,CASSADRPFSYEQYF,TGTGCCAGCAGTGCGGACAGACCCTTCTCCTACGAGCAGTACTTC
TRBJ2-1,TRBV7-6,-,-,CASSLVGGVVNEQFF,TGTGCCAGCAGCTTAGTTGGAGGGGTGGTCAATGAGCAGTTCTTC
TRBJ2-1,TRBV6-1,TRBD2,-,CASSLLAGEGNEQFF,TGTGCCAGCAGTCTACTAGCGGGAGAGGGTAATGAGCAGTTCTTC
TRBJ2-7,TRBV20-1,TRBD2,few,CSARDRTSGTLGEQYF,TGCAGTGCTAGAGACCGGACTAGCGGGACTTTAGGCGAGCAGTACTTC
TRBJ2-3,TRBV5-1,-,-,CASSLASPGTDTQYF,TGCGCCAGCAGCTTGGCCAGTCCCGGCACAGATACGCAGTATTTT
TRBJ2-3,TRBV20-1,-,-,CSAETYRTDTQYF,TGCAGTGCAGAGACTTACAGAACAGATACGCAGTATTTT
TRBJ1-4,TRBV4-1,-,-,CASSRIPEGEKLFF,TGCGCCAGCAGCCGCATCCCGGAGGGAGAAAAACTGTTTTTT
TRBJ2-1,TRBV7-3,-,-,CASSAGPNNEQFF,TGTGCCAGCAGCGCGGGACCCAACAATGAGCAGTTCTTC
TRBJ2-3,TRBV7-9,-,-,CASSPRQSSDTQYF,TGTGCCAGCAGCCCGCGACAGTCTTCGGATACGCAGTATTTT
TRBJ2-7,TRBV10-3,-,once,CAISERWSAGYEQYF,TGTGCCATCAGTGAGAGGTGGAGTGCAGGATACGAGCAGTACTTC